One and the same sample provided the 23 T cell receptor beta chains below, sequenced in a study of regulatory T cells in long-lasting Graves disease. Time point indicated: newly diagnosed GD, antithyroid drugs for less than 3 months. Extracted PBMC RNA gave rise to the TCR library. The TCR beta library used iRepertoire HTBI primers with Arm-PCR amplification of CDR3. One entry per CDR3 protein results from TCRdb running MiXCR on the multiplex PCR reads. The sample lists more than 300,000 distinct CDR3 sequences, around 15% seen once, with 20% in the top ten. The sample also formed part of further work on T cells in Graves' hyperthyroidism and ophthalmopathy.

The material sequenced was peripheral blood mononuclear cells (PBMCs), taken at new diagnosis, from a patient treated with antithyroid drugs. The source of these receptors is a woman younger than 35 with Graves disease.

This clonotype was detected ten times or more. The rearrangement joins TRBV11-2 to TRBJ2-5; TRBD2 aligns across 7 bases. Losses at the gene ends were 5 bases for V and 5 bases for J; bases not matched to a gene: 11. CDR3 length equals 15 residues. In germline, CDR1 is SGHAT, CDR2 FQNNGV. CDR3 sequence: CASSGGALAVETQYF. In DNA form, the CDR3 reads TGTGCCAGCAGCGGTGGGGCGCTAGCGGTTGAGACCCAGTACTTC.

This clonotype has a count of ten or more. V and J are TRBV6-1 and TRBJ1-1; no reliable D call. The CDR3 runs to 15 residues. Trimming took 7 bases from V and 1 from J, leaving 16 bases between them. Germline V gene sequence: CDR1 MNHNS, CDR2 SASEGT. This CDR3 is CASTYSFLGNTEAFF. In DNA, the CDR3 is TGTGCCAGCACATATAGCTTTCTGGGGAACACTGAAGCTTTCTTT.

The table lists this clonotype with many counts. The rearrangement joins TRBV2 to TRBJ2-3; D may be TRBD1 or TRBD2 (6 bases each). CDR3 size: 15 residues. Trimming pared 2 bases from V and 0 bases from J, leaving 9 bases between. Looked up from germline, CDR1 is SNHLY and CDR2 is FYNNEI. CDR3 amino acids: CASSERRGSTDTQYF. CDR3 bases: TGTGCCAGCAGTGAAAGGAGGGGGAGCACAGATACGCAGTATTTT.

This chain connects TRBV19 to TRBJ1-2; 9 bases match TRBD1. Germline assignment: CDR1 LNHDA and CDR2 SQIVND (reference sequence). Trimming removed 6 bases from V and 6 bases from J; junction bases left unmatched: 8. CDR3 length equals 14 residues. The chain's CDR3 is CASRYQGQGHGYTF. CDR3 nucleotides: TGTGCCAGTAGATACCAAGGACAGGGGCATGGCTACACCTTC.

This clonotype was counted at least ten times. The chain has TRBV18 and TRBJ2-2, with 13 bases fitting TRBD2. V was clipped by 0 bases and J by 5 bases; unmatched bases: 9. The CDR3 runs to 19 residues. The germline V gene encodes CDR1 KGHSH and CDR2 LQKENI. The CDR3 sequence: CASSPPGGRTSGRTGELFF. In DNA, the CDR3 is TGTGCCAGCTCACCACCGGGGGGCAGGACTAGCGGGAGAACCGGGGAGCTGTTTTTT.

This clonotype was seen ten or more times. The chain links TRBV13 to TRBJ2-7, with 12 bases matching TRBD1. Germline V lookup: CDR1 PRHDT, CDR2 FYEKMQ (reference sequence). There are 15 residues in the CDR3. J was trimmed by 5 bases and V by 3 bases; bases with no gene match: 5. In nucleotides, the CDR3 is TGTGCCAGCAGCTTCCGGGACAGGGGGCTTGACGAGCAGTACTTC. Translation gives CASSFRDRGLDEQYF.

A few counts support this clonotype. V gene TRBV20-1 combines with J gene TRBJ1-2; 7 nucleotides agree with TRBD1. The germline V gene encodes CDR1 DFQATT and CDR2 SNEGSKA (reference sequence). This CDR3 has 14 amino acids. Trimming took 5 bases from V and 3 from J; bases not matched to a gene: 9. The CDR3 nucleotides read TGCAGTGCTTTCGACAGGGCGGGTCACTATGGCTACACCTTC. This codes for CSAFDRAGHYGYTF.

The rearrangement joins TRBV10-3 to TRBJ2-7; D might be TRBD1 (6 bases). This CDR3 region has 14 residues. Germline V gene sequence: CDR1 ENHRY, CDR2 SYGVKD. V dropped 5 bases and J dropped 0 bases, with 11 bases sitting between them. The CDR3 region has the DNA TGTGCCATCAGTCCTAGACAGGCCTCCTACGAGCAGTACTTC. Translated, it gives CAISPRQASYEQYF.

This clonotype was seen repeatedly, ten times or more. V and J are TRBV7-9 and TRBJ1-5; tentatively, D is TRBD1 (5 bases). V was trimmed by 5 bases and J by 5 bases, leaving 16 bases between them. Germline values: CDR1 SEHNR, CDR2 FQNEAQ (reference sequence). The CDR3 consists of 15 residues. CDR3 DNA sequence: TGTGCCAGCAGCCCCCCCGGCTCAGGGCATCAGCCCCAGCATTTT. This encodes CASSPPGSGHQPQHF.

This clonotype was detected many times. The rearrangement links TRBV6-2 or TRBV6-3 to TRBJ2-7; D unclear. V lost 4 bases to trimming and J lost 7 bases, with 20 bases between them. The germline V gene encodes CDR1 MNHEY and CDR2 SVGEGT. This CDR3 spans 15 amino acids. The CDR3 reads CASSLGPRLNGEQYF. CDR3 nucleotides: TGTGCCAGCAGTTTAGGTCCCCGTCTCAATGGTGAGCAGTACTTC.

The chain links TRBV7-2 to TRBJ2-7, with TRBD2 as a possible D gene (5 bases). Germline assignment: CDR1 SGHTA and CDR2 FQGNSA. Trimming removed 1 base from V and 5 bases from J, with 12 bases in between. The CDR3 is 14 amino acids. The CDR3 nucleotides read TGTGCCAGCAGCTTAGTGAGGGCCGGTAACGAGCAGTACTTC. It translates to CASSLVRAGNEQYF.

This clonotype has ten or more counts. The chain employs TRBV10-2 and TRBJ2-7; the D is unclear. Per the germline V gene, CDR1 is WSHSY and CDR2 is SAAADI. The V end was cut by 0 bases, the J end by 4 bases, with 7 bases between. The length of the CDR3 is 13 residues. Here the CDR3 DNA reads TGCGCCAGCAGTGAGTCCCATTATTACGAGCAGTACTTC. Translation gives CASSESHYYEQYF.

V and J are TRBV7-9 and TRBJ1-2; 8 positions match TRBD1. CDR1 and CDR2 from the germline V gene are SEHNR and FQNEAQ (reference sequence). The junction had 10 bases not matched to a gene; V was cut back by 5 bases and J by 2 bases. This CDR3 spans 16 amino acids. CDR3 coding DNA: TGTGCCAGCAGCGGAACACCGGGACAGGTGAACTATGGCTACACCTTC. Translation: CASSGTPGQVNYGYTF.

In this sample, this clonotype turned up a few times. The rearrangement uses TRBV9 and TRBJ2-5, with D unresolved. V lost 0 bases and J 3 bases, leaving 9 bases between the germline ends. This CDR3 comprises 14 residues. Germline V gene sequence: CDR1 SGDLS, CDR2 YYNGEE. CDR3 nucleotides: TGTGCCAGCAGCGTAGGAAATAGGGAAGAGACCCAGTACTTC. Its translation is CASSVGNREETQYF. Filled out from reference TRBV9 and TRBJ2-5, the complete variable domain reads DSGVTQTPKHLITATGQRVTLRCSPRSGDLSVYWYQQSLDQGLQFLIQYYNGEERAKGNILERFSAQQFPDLHSELNLSSLELGDSALYFCASSVGNREETQYFGPGTRLLVL.

At least ten counts were recorded for this clonotype. The chain is built from TRBV7-2 and TRBJ2-7, with 11 bases identical to TRBD1. Germline-derived CDR1 and CDR2 are SGHTA and FQGNSA. The CDR3 consists of 17 residues. V was clipped by 1 base and J by 6 bases; unmatched bases: 11. The CDR3: CASSLVSIGGQGVEQYF. CDR3 sequence (DNA): TGTGCCAGCAGCTTAGTGTCTATCGGGGGACAGGGGGTCGAGCAGTACTTC.

This clonotype showed up many times. The V and J genes are TRBV29-1 and TRBJ1-1, with D hard to call. The V gene's germline CDR1 is SQVTM and CDR2 ANQGSEA. The CDR3 is 13 amino acids. The V end lost 1 base, the J end lost 0 bases, and 6 bases lay between the germline ends. CDR3 amino acids: CSVEGQMNTEAFF. The CDR3 DNA is TGCAGCGTTGAAGGTCAGATGAACACTGAAGCTTTCTTT.

This clonotype was found many times. This chain uses TRBV11-2 with TRBJ2-1; D is possibly TRBD2 (5 bases). The CDR3 contains 11 residues. Between the trimmed V and J ends, which lost 5 bases and 12 bases, there was a span of 11 bases. Per germline, CDR1 SGHAT and CDR2 FQNNGV. CDR3 in DNA: TGTGCCAGCAGCCTCAGCACTAGGCAGTTCTTC. Translated: CASSLSTRQFF.

The table lists this clonotype with a few counts. This chain joins TRBV5-4 and TRBJ2-3; 10 bases line up with TRBD1. In germline, CDR1 is SGHNT, CDR2 YYREEE (reference sequence). The J segment lost 5 bases and the V segment lost 3 bases, leaving 9 bases of the junction unmatched. The CDR3 extends over 16 amino acids. The CDR3 reads CASSSVRQGAGDTQYF. The CDR3 coding sequence is TGTGCCAGCAGCTCGGTACGACAGGGGGCAGGAGATACGCAGTATTTT.

This clonotype was seen repeatedly, ten times or more. This chain uses TRBV3-1 with TRBJ2-2; TRBD2 is a possible D gene (6 bases). V shed 4 bases and J shed 4 bases, with 10 bases lying between them. The CDR3 totals 14 residues. Germline-derived CDR1 and CDR2 are LGHDT and YNNKEL (reference sequence). CDR3 nucleotides: TGTGCCAGCAGCCGAATGACTAGCACCGGGGAGCTGTTTTTT. It translates to CASSRMTSTGELFF.

A word on this clonotype: This clone may be a read error of a much larger clone one base away. The CDR3 protein is CASRLPAGAPYEQYF. DNA for the CDR3: TGTGCCAGCAGATTGCCAGCGGGGGCCCCCTACGAGCAGTACTTC. This chain links TRBV28 with TRBJ2-7, with TRBD2 matching 8 bases. CDR1 MDHEN and CDR2 SYDVKM come from the germline V gene. V lost 6 bases, J lost 2 bases, and 9 bases stayed unmatched. The CDR3 spans 15 residues.

This clonotype was observed many times. The CDR3 nucleotides read TGCAGTGCTAGAGGCCCCGAGGCAATCAGCAATCAGCCCCAGCATTTT. Its protein is CSARGPEAISNQPQHF. V is TRBV20-1 and J is TRBJ1-5; unclear D gene. The germline gives CDR1 DFQATT, CDR2 SNEGSKA (reference sequence). The CDR3 totals 16 residues. V was pared by 1 base and J by 1 base, with 14 bases between.

This clonotype was counted many times. The chain's CDR3 is CASSLQQEIDEQFF. The CDR3 DNA reads TGCGCCAGCAGCCTTCAGCAGGAGATCGATGAGCAGTTCTTC. The V gene is TRBV5-1, the J gene TRBJ2-1; D is unclear. In germline, CDR1 is SGHRS, CDR2 YFSETQ. V shed 4 bases and J shed 8 bases, with 16 bases lying between them. The CDR3 is made up of 14 amino acids. The full variable domain, with the rest looked up from reference TRBV5-1 and TRBJ2-1, is KAGVTQTPRYLIKTRGQQVTLSCSPISGHRSVSWYQQTPGQGLQFLFEYFSETQRNKGNFPGRFSGRQFSNSRSEMNVSTLELGDSALYLCASSLQQEIDEQFFGPGTRLTVL.

This clonotype was seen only a few times. CDR3 in DNA: TGTGCCAGCACCGGGGAGGGATATTCACCCCTCCACTTT. It specifies CASTGEGYSPLHF. The J gene is TRBJ1-6, the V gene TRBV27; D not resolved. Deletions cut 7 bases from V and 8 bases from J, with 12 bases between. This CDR3 has 13 residues. From germline, CDR1 is MNHEY and CDR2 SMNVEV (reference sequence).